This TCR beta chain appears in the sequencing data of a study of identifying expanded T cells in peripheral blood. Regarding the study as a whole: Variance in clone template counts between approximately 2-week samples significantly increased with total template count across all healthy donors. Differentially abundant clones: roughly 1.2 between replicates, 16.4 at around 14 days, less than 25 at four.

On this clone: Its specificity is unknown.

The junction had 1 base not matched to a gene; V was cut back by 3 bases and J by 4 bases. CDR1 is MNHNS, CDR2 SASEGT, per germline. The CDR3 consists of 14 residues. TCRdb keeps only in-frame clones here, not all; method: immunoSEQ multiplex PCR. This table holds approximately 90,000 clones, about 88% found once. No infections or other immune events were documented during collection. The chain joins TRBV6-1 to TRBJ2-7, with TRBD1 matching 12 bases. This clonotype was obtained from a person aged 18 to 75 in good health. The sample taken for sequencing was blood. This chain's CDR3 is CASSEGQGAYEQYF. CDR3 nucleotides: TGTGCCAGCAGTGAGGGACAGGGGGCGTACGAGCAGTACTTC.